This T cell receptor beta chain emerged from a study of T cell responses to AZD1222 COVID-19 vaccine. Between the trimmed V and J ends, which lost 7 bases and 5 bases, there was a span of 8 bases. The germline CDR1 and CDR2 sequences are SGHVS and FQNEAQ. The length of the CDR3 is 11 residues. TCRdb's copy holds only in-frame clones and misses some; the assay was immunoSEQ multiplex PCR. The sample lists tens of thousands of clones; around 90% were seen once. The J gene is TRBJ1-1, the V gene TRBV7-8; D unresolved. The sequence was obtained from an adult in good health. The specimen was peripheral blood, collected on day 0 of AZD1222 vaccination. The chain's CDR3 is CASTPRTEAFF. The CDR3 DNA reads as TGTGCCAGCACCCCCAGGACTGAAGCTTTCTTT.